This TCR beta chain was retrieved from a study of shared clonotypes between healthy human individuals. Here immunoSEQ multiplex PCR was the method, and the copy in TCRdb shows in-frame clones only, minus some. Counted here are about 1.5 million clones, roughly 96% occurring once; the ten biggest clones make up approximately 1.1%. Trimming shortened V by 2 bases and J by 6 bases, and 9 bases separated the two germline ends. Germline CDR1 reads SGHRS; CDR2 reads YFSETQ. The CDR3 consists of 13 residues. Comment on this clone: This CDR3 is also generated by other DNA sequences in the sample.

The chain uses TRBV5-1 and TRBJ2-1; D possibly corresponds to TRBD1 (6 bases). The sequence was obtained from a man aged 25 to 40 in good health. The sequencing input was naive CD4+ T cells sorted from blood. Subset described: CD45RA+ positively selected. The CDR3 DNA is TGCGCCAGCAGCTTACAGGGTCCCAATGAGCAGTTCTTC. Translated, it gives CASSLQGPNEQFF.